A few counts support the clone carrying this TCR beta chain. Germline V CDR1 and CDR2: SEHNR, FQNEAQ (reference sequence). Trimming removed 2 bases from V and 4 bases from J, with 11 bases in between. The CDR3 consists of 14 residues. A single record per CDR3 protein comes from TCRdb applying MiXCR to the RT-PCR reads. The table lists approximately 720,000 distinct CDR3 sequences, 12% to 15% of them singletons. The sequencing sample was made of memory CD4+ T cells from blood. The V gene is TRBV7-9, the J gene TRBJ1-2, with D hard to call. The receptor's source is a female donor in good health, serving as a healthy control. In DNA, the CDR3 is TGTGCCAGCAGCTTATATCAGGAGGCCTATGGCTACACCTTC. This gives the protein CASSLYQEAYGYTF.